This T cell receptor (beta chain) emerged from a study of blood T cell repertoires in COVID-19. Profiling relied on immunoSEQ multiplex PCR, and the TCRdb table lists in-frame clones only, not all of them. The sample consists of approximately 290,000 clones, roughly nine tenths of them appearing once. The trim removed 3 bases at V and 7 bases at J, leaving 7 bases unmatched. The CDR3 runs 15 residues. CDR1 SGDLS and CDR2 YYNGEE come from the germline V gene. This clonotype was obtained from a young man with active or convalescent COVID-19. The V call is TRBV9, the J call TRBJ2-3; TRBD2 matches 11 bases. The specimen sequenced was peripheral blood. CDR3 DNA sequence: TGTGCCAGCAGCGATCTAGCGGGGGGCACTAATACGCAGTATTTT. Protein product: CASSDLAGGTNTQYF.